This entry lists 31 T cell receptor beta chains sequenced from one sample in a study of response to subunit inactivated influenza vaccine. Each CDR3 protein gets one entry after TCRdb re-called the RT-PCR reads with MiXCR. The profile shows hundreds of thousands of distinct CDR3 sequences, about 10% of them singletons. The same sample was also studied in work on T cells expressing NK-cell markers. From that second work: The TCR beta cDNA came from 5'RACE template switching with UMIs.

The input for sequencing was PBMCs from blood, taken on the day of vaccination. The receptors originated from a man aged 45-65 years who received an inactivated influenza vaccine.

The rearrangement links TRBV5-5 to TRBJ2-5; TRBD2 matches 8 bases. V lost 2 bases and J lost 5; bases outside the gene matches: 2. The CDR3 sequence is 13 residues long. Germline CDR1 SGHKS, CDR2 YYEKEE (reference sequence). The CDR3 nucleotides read TGTGCCAGCAGCTTACTAGCGGTGGAGACCCAGTACTTC. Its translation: CASSLLAVETQYF.

The CDR3 region has the DNA TGTGCCAGCAGCTCCAGTTATGGACTAGCGGGGGGCAATGAGCAGTTCTTC. This translates into CASSSSYGLAGGNEQFF. The chain links TRBV12-3 or TRBV12-4 to TRBJ2-1; 14 nucleotides match TRBD2. With V trimmed by 6 bases and J by 6 bases, 10 bases remained unmatched. The CDR3 is made up of 17 amino acids.

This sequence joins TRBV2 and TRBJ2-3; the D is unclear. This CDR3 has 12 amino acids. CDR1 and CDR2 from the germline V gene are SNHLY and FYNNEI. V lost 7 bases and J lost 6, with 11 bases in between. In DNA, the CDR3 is TGTGCCAGCATAAGGATGGGGGATACGCAGTATTTT. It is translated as CASIRMGDTQYF.

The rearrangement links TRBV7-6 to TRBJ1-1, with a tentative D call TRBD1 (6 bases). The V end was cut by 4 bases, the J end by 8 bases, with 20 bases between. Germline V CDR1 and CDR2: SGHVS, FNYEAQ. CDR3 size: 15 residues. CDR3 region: CASSSDPPGTREAFF. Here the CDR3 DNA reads TGTGCCAGCAGCTCCGACCCCCCCGGGACACGAGAAGCTTTCTTT.

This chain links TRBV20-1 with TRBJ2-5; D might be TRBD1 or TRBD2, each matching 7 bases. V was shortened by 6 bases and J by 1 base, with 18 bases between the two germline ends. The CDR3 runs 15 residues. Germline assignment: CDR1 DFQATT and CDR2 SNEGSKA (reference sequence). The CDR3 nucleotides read TGCAGTGCGAAGGGGGCTAGCGGAAGCCAAGAGACCCAGTACTTC. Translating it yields CSAKGASGSQETQYF.

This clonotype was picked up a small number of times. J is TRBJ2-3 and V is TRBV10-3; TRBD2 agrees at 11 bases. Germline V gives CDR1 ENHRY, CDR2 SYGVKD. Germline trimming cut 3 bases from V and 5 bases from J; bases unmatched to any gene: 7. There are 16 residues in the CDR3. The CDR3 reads CAISDPSGGTIDTQYF. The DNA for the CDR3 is TGTGCCATCAGTGACCCTAGCGGGGGGACCATAGATACGCAGTATTTT.

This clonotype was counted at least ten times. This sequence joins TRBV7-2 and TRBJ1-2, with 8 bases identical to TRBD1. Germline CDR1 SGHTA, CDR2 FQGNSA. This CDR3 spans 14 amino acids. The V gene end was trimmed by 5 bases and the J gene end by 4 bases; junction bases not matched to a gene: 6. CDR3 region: CASSLQGGLYGYTF. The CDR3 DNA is TGTGCCAGCAGCCTACAGGGGGGTCTCTATGGCTACACCTTC.

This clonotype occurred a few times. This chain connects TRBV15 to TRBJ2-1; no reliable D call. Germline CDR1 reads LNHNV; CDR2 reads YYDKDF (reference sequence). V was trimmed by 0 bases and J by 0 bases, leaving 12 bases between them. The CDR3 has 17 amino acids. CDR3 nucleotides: TGTGCCACCAGCAGAGATCCGTGGACCAGCTCCTACAATGAGCAGTTCTTC. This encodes CATSRDPWTSSYNEQFF. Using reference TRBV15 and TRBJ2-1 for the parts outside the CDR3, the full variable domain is DAMVIQNPRYQVTQFGKPVTLSCSQTLNHNVMYWYQQKSSQAPKLLFHYYDKDFNNEADTPDNFQSRRPNTSFCFLDIRSPGLGDTAMYLCATSRDPWTSSYNEQFFGPGTRLTVL.

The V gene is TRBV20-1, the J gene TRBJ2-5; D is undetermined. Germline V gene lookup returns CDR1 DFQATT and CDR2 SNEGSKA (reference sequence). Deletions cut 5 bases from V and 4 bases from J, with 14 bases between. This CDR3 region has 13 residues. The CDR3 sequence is CSAGRRAPETQYF. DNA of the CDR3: TGCAGTGCTGGACGCCGGGCCCCAGAGACCCAGTACTTC.

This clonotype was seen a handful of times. Here the CDR3 DNA reads TGTGCCAGCAGCTTGGTGGGACACCCCAGCTCCTACGAGCAGTACTTC. The encoded protein is CASSLVGHPSSYEQYF. The chain is built from TRBV5-6 and TRBJ2-7, with D perhaps matching TRBD1 (6 bases). V was pared by 0 bases and J by 0 bases, with 13 bases between. The CDR3 has 16 residues. Germline CDR1 is SGHDT and CDR2 is YYEEEE.

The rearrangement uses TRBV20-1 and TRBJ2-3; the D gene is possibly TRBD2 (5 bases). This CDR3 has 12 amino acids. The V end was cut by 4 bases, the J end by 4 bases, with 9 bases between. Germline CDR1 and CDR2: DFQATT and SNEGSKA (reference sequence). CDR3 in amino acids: CSATWGADTQYF. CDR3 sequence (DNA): TGCAGTGCTACCTGGGGAGCAGATACGCAGTATTTT.

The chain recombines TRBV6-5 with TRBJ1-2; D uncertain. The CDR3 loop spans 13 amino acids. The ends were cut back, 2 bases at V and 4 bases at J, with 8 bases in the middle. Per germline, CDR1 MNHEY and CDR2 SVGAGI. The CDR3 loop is CASSYDGSYGYTF. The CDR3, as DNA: TGTGCCAGCAGTTACGACGGCAGCTATGGCTACACCTTC.

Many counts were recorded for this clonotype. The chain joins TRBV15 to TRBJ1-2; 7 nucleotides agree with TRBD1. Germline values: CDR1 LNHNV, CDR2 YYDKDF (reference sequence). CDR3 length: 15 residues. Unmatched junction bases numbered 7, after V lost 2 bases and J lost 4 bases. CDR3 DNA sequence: TGTGCCACCAGCAGAAGAGCGACAGGGACCTATGGCTACACCTTC. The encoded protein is CATSRRATGTYGYTF.

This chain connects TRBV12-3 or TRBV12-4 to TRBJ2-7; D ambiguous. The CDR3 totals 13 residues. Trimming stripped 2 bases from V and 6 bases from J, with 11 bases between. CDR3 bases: TGTGCCAGCAGTTTATTAAAAGGGTCCGAGCAGTACTTC. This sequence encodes CASSLLKGSEQYF.

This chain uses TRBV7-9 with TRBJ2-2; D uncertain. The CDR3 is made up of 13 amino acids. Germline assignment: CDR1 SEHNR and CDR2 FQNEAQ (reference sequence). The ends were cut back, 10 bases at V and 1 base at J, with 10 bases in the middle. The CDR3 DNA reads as TGTGCCAACGACATTTTGAACACCGGGGAGCTGTTTTTT. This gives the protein CANDILNTGELFF.

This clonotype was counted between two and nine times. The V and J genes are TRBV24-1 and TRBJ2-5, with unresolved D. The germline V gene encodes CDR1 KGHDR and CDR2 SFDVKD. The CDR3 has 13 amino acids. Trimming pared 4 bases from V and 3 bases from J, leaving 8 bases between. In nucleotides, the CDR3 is TGTGCCACCAGTGAACGGAGAGAAGAGACCCAGTACTTC. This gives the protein CATSERREETQYF.

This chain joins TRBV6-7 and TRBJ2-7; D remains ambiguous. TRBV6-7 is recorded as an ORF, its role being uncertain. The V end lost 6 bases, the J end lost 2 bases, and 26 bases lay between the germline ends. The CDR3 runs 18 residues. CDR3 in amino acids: CASSFPSETPRWPYEQYF. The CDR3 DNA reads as TGTGCCAGCAGCTTCCCCTCTGAGACCCCCCGGTGGCCCTACGAGCAGTACTTC.

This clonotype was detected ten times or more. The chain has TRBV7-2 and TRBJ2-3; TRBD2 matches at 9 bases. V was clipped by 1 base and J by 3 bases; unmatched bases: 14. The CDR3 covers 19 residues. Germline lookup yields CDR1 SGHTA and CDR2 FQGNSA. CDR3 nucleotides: TGTGCCAGCAGCTTAGGCTCGGCGGGGGGGCGTATAAGGACAGATACGCAGTATTTT. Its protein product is CASSLGSAGGRIRTDTQYF.

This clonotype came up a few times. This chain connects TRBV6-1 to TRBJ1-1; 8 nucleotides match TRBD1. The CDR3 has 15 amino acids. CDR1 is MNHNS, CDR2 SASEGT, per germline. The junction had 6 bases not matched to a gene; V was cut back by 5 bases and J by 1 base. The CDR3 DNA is TGTGCCAGCAGTCCTCTGGGACAGGCGAACACTGAAGCTTTCTTT. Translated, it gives CASSPLGQANTEAFF.

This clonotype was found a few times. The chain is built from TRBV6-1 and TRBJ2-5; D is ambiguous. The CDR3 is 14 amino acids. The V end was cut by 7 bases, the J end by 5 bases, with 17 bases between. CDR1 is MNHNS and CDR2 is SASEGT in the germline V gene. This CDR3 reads CASTDPRFGETQYF. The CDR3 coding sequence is TGTGCCAGCACCGATCCCAGGTTCGGGGAGACCCAGTACTTC.

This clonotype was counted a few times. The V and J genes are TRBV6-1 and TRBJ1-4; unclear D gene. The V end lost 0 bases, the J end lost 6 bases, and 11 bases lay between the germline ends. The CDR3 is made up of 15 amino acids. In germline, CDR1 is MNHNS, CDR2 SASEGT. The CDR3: CASSEALGSHEKLFF. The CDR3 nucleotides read TGTGCCAGCAGTGAAGCGCTGGGAAGCCATGAAAAACTGTTTTTT.

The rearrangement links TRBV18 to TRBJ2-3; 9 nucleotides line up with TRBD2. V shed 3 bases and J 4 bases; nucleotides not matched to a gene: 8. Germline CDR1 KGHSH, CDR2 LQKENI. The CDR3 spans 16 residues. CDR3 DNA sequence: TGTGCCAGCTCACCCCGCGGGAGGGTTGGCGCAGATACGCAGTATTTT. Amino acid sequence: CASSPRGRVGADTQYF.

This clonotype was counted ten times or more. The CDR3 sequence: CASSLAGLFTGELFF. For the CDR3, the DNA is TGTGCCAGCAGTTTGGCGGGGTTATTCACCGGGGAGCTGTTTTTT. This rearrangement joins TRBV6-2 or TRBV6-3 to TRBJ2-2, with TRBD2 as a possible D gene (6 bases). The CDR3 totals 15 residues. The V end lost 4 bases, the J end lost 4 bases, and 13 bases lay between the germline ends. Looked up from germline, CDR1 is MNHEY and CDR2 is SVGEGT.

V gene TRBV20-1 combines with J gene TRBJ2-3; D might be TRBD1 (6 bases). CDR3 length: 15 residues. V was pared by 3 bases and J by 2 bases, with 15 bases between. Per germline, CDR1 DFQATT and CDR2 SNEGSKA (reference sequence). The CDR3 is CSASARDKLTDTQYF. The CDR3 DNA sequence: TGCAGTGCTAGCGCCCGGGACAAACTCACAGATACGCAGTATTTT.

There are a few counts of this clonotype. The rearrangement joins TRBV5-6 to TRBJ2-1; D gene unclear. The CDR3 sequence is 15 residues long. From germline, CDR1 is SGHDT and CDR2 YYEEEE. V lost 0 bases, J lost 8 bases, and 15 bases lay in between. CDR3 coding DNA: TGTGCCAGCAGCTTGGGCCCACCCGGTAGGGATGAGCAGTTCTTC. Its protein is CASSLGPPGRDEQFF.

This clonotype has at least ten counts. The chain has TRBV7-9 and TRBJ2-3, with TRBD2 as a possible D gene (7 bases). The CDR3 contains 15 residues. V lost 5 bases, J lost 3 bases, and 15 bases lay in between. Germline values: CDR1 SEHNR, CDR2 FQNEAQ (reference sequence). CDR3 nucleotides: TGTGCCAGCAGCCGCGGGGGCGGGGGTACAGATACGCAGTATTTT. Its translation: CASSRGGGGTDTQYF.

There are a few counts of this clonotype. CDR3 region: CASSSHLAGDFYEQYF. Here the CDR3 DNA reads TGTGCCAGCAGCTCGCACCTAGCGGGAGATTTTTACGAGCAGTACTTC. The V and J genes are TRBV7-9 and TRBJ2-7; 10 positions match TRBD2. The CDR3 is 16 residues long. CDR1 and CDR2 (germline): SEHNR, FQNEAQ (reference sequence). Trimming at V came to 4 bases and at J to 4 bases, leaving 10 bases not matched to a gene.

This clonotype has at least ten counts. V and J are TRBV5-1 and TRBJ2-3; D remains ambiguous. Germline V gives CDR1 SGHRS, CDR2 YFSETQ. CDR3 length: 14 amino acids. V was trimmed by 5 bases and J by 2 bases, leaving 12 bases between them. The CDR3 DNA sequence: TGCGCCAGCAGTTTTTTTCCCCACACAGATACGCAGTATTTT. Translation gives CASSFFPHTDTQYF. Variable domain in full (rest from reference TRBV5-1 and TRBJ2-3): KAGVTQTPRYLIKTRGQQVTLSCSPISGHRSVSWYQQTPGQGLQFLFEYFSETQRNKGNFPGRFSGRQFSNSRSEMNVSTLELGDSALYLCASSFFPHTDTQYFGPGTRLTVL.

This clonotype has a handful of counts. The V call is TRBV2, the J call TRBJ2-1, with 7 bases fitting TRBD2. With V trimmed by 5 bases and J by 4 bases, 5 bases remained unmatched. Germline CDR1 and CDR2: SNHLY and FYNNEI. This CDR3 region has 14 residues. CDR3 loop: CASSSTSRYNEQFF. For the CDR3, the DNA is TGTGCCAGCAGTTCGACTAGCCGATACAATGAGCAGTTCTTC.

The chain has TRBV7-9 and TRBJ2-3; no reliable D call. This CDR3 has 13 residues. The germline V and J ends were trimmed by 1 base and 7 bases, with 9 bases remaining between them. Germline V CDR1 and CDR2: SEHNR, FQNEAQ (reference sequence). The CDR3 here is CASSLEGKYTQYF. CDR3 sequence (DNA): TGTGCCAGCAGCTTAGAAGGGAAATATACGCAGTATTTT.

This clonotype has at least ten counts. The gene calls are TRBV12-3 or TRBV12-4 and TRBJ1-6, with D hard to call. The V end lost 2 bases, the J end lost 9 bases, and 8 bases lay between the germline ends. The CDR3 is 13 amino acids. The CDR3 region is CASSLSVGSPLHF. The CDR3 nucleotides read TGTGCCAGCAGTTTATCAGTGGGTTCACCCCTCCACTTT.